One sample yielded the 3 T cell receptor beta chains listed below, sequenced in a study of T cell responses to AZD1222 COVID-19 vaccine. Sequenced by immunoSEQ multiplex PCR; TCRdb stores in-frame clones only, minus some. The table records approximately 88,000 clones, 85% to 90% of them present only once. Sequences were derived from peripheral blood, sampled 28 days after the second AZD1222 dose. Every receptor here comes from an adult who received the AZD1222 COVID-19 vaccine.

V gene TRBV7-3 combines with J gene TRBJ1-2; tentative D call: TRBD1 (6 bases). Germline-derived CDR1 and CDR2 are SGHTA and FQGTGA. This CDR3 contains 15 residues. Deletions cut 5 bases from V and 4 bases from J, with 17 bases between. CDR3 sequence: CASSPGGGAGYGYTF. For the CDR3, the DNA is TGTGCCAGCAGCCCCGGAGGGGGGGCGGGCTATGGCTACACCTTC.

The gene calls are TRBV5-4 and TRBJ2-3, with D possibly matching TRBD2 (6 bases). CDR1 and CDR2 from the germline V gene are SGHNT and YYREEE (reference sequence). The CDR3 is 14 amino acids. Between the trimmed V and J ends, which lost 4 bases and 4 bases, there was a span of 13 bases. CDR3: CASSRPGVADTQYF. For the CDR3, the DNA is TGTGCCAGCAGCCGCCCGGGGGTGGCAGATACGCAGTATTTT.

The J gene is TRBJ2-5, the V gene TRBV19; D is perhaps TRBD1 (5 bases). CDR1 is LNHDA, CDR2 SQIVND, per germline (reference sequence). The CDR3 has 15 amino acids. V shed 1 base and J shed 1 base, with 10 bases lying between them. CDR3 in DNA: TGTGCCAGTAGTATAGGAGGACAACGCCAAGAGACCCAGTACTTC. Its translation is CASSIGGQRQETQYF.